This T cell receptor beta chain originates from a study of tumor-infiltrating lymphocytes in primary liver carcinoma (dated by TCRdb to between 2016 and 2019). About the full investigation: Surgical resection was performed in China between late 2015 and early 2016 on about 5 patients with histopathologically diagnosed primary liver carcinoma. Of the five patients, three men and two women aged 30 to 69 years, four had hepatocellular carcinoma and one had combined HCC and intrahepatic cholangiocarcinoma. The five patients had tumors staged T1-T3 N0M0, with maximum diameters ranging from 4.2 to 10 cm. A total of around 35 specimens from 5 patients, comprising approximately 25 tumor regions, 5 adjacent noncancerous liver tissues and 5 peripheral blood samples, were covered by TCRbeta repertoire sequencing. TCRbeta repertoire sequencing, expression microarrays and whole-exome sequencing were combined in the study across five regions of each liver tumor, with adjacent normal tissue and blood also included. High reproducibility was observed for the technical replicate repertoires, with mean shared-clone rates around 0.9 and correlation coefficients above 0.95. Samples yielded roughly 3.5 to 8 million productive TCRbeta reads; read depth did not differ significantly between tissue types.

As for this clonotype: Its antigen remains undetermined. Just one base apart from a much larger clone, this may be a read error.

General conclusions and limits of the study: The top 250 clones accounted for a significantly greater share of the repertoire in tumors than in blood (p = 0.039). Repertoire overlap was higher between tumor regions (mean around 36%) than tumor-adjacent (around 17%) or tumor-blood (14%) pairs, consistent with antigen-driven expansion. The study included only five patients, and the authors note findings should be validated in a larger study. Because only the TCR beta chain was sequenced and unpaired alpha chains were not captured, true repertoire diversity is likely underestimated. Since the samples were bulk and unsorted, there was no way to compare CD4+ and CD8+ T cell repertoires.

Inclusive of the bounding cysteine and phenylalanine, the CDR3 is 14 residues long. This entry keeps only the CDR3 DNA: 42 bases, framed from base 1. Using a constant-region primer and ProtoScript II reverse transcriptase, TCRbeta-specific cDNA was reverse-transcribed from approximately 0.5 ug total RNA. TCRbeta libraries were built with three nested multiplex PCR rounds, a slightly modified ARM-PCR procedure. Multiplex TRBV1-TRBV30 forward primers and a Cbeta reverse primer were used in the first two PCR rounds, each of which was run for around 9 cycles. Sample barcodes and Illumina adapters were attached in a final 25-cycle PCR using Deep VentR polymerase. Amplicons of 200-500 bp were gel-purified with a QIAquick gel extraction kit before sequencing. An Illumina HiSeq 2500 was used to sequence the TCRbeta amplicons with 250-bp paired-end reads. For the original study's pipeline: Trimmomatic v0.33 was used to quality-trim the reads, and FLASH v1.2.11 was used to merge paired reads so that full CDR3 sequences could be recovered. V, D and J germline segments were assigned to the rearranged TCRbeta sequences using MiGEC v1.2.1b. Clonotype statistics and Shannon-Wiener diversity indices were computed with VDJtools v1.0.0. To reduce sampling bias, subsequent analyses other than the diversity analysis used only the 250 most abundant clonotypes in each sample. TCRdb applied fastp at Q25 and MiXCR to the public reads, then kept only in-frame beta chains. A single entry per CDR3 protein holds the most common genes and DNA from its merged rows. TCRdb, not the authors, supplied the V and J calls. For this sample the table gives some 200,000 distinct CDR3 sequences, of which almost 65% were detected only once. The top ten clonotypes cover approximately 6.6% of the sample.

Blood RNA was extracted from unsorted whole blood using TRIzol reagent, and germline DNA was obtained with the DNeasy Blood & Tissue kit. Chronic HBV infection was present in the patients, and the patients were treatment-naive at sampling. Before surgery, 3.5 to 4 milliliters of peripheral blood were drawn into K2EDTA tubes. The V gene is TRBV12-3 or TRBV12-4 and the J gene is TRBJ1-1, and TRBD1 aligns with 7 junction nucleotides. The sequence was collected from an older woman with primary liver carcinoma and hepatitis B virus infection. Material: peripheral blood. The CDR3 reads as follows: CANSIGLQGIEAFF. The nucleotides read TGTGCCAACAGTATAGGACTACAGGGGATTGAAGCTTTCTTT.